A selection of T cell receptor beta chains follows, all from one sample in a study of T cell responses to AZD1222 COVID-19 vaccine. Method: immunoSEQ multiplex PCR; TCRdb's copy keeps in-frame clones and lacks some. The sample shows about 140,000 clones, about 90% of them seen only once. Sequenced here: peripheral blood, sampled on day 0 of AZD1222 vaccination. These TCRs come from an adult in good health. Each CDR3 is given with its conserved first and last residue. The order of the fields is V gene, J gene, CDR3 protein.

TRBV24-1	TRBJ1-5	CATSDFCGGSSKPQHF
TRBV30	TRBJ1-1	CAWRRGRGNTEAFF
TRBV7-2	TRBJ1-1	CASSVGGSNTEAFF
TRBV28	TRBJ1-1	CAGAGNMNTEAFF
TRBV7-2	TRBJ2-7	CASSLVRGGEQYF
TRBV30	TRBJ1-1	CAWNIAGDTEAFF
TRBV6-2/TRBV6-3	TRBJ1-2	CASSRDRGDSYTF
TRBV7-8	TRBJ1-1	CASSLGRLNTEAFF
TRBV7-6	TRBJ2-1	CASSLASQSGGSYNEQFF
TRBV4-3	TRBJ2-3	CASSQGGAGVPPDTQYF
TRBV28	TRBJ2-2	CASSLMRSNTGELFF
TRBV19	TRBJ1-1	CASKVTGRGSEAFF
TRBV12-3/TRBV12-4	TRBJ2-1	CASRRASYNEQFF
TRBV9	TRBJ1-3	CASSPSSGNTIYF
TRBV7-9	TRBJ2-1	CASSSALAGGRNEQFF
TRBV5-5	TRBJ1-6	CASSQGTGLNSPLHF
TRBV30	TRBJ1-1	CAWSPVNTEAFF
TRBV14	TRBJ2-7	CASSQRPLNKYKRESSYEQYF
TRBV6-1	TRBJ1-6	CASSEGQGASSPLHF
TRBV2	TRBJ2-7	CASTRGDRNFEQYF
TRBV7-8	TRBJ2-7	CASSPVTSGWSEQYF
TRBV4-1	TRBJ2-7	CASSYSGNIEGEQYF
TRBV2	TRBJ1-1	CASRPGLSFSGEAFF
TRBV3-1/TRBV3-2	TRBJ2-1	CASSQVTSGSPEQFF
TRBV5-6	TRBJ2-7	CASSSTYLTGEQYF
TRBV5-1	TRBJ2-7	CASSLAGTGVTATYEQYF
TRBV28	TRBJ1-5	CASKGSNQPQHF
TRBV29-1	TRBJ1-3	CSVVSGAGNTIYF
TRBV7-8	TRBJ2-7	CASSLAWTDKQYF
TRBV24-1	TRBJ1-1	CATSDLRAPGAFF
TRBV3-1/TRBV3-2	TRBJ2-1	CASSQVTGNSGNEQFF
TRBV15	TRBJ1-5	CATRGPGSNQPQHF
TRBV29-1	TRBJ1-1	CSAVNTEAFF
TRBV19	TRBJ2-2	CASSPGTPNTGELFF
TRBV9	TRBJ2-5	CASSASGLRETQYF
TRBV19	TRBJ1-4	CASSMGLQHEKLFF
TRBV9	TRBJ1-1	CASSASQGLDTEAFF
TRBV6-2/TRBV6-3	TRBJ2-1	CASSYIHRGEQFF